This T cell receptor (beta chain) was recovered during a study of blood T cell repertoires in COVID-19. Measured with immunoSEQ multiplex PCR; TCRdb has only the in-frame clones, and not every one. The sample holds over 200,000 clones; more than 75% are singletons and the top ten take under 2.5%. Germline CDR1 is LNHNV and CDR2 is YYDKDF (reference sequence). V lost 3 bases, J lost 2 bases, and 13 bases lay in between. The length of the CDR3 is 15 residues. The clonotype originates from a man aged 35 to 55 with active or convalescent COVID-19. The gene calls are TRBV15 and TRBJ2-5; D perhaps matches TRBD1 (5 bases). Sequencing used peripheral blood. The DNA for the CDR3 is TGTGCCACCAGCAGGGGCGCCAGGGCGCAAGAGACCCAGTACTTC. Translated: CATSRGARAQETQYF.